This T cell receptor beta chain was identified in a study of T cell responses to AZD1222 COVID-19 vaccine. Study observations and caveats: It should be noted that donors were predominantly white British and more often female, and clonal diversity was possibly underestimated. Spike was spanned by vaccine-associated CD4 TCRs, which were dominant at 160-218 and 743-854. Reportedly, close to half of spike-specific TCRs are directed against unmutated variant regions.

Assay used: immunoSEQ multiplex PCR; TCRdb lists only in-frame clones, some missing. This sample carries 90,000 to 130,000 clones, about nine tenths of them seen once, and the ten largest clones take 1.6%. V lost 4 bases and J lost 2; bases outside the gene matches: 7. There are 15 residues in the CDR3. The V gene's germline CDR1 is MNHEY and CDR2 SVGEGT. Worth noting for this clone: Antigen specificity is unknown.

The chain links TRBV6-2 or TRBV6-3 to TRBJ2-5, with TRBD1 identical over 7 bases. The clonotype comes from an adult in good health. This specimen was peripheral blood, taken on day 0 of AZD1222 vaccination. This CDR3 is CASSSPGTAQETQYF. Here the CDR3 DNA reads TGTGCCAGCAGTTCACCAGGGACAGCACAAGAGACCCAGTACTTC.